This TCR beta chain originates from a study of blood T cell repertoires in COVID-19. Background on the study: T cells, B-cell-depleted T cells, or PBMCs supplied cDNA or gDNA.

Only in-frame clones appear in the TCRdb table, and some are missing; sequencing was by immunoSEQ multiplex PCR. The sample carries over 110,000 clones, about 80% recorded once. Germline-derived CDR1 and CDR2 are ENHRY and SYGVKD. V shed 6 bases and J 2 bases; nucleotides not matched to a gene: 4. CDR3 size: 15 residues. V usage is TRBV10-3 and J usage is TRBJ2-1, with 10 bases aligning to TRBD2. This TCR was sampled from an older man who had recovered from COVID-19. The sample comprised peripheral blood. The CDR3 sequence is CAISASGRPYNEQFF. The CDR3, as DNA: TGTGCCATCAGCGCTAGCGGGAGACCCTACAATGAGCAGTTCTTC.